The 27 T cell receptor beta chains given below trace back to one sample, sequenced in a study of control samples from healthy donors and cancer patients. The method was immunoSEQ multiplex PCR; TCRdb's version includes in-frame clones alone and lacks a portion of them. The table records some 140,000 clones, just under 95% of them present only once. Sequencing input: PBMCs. The origin of the receptors is a man aged 55 to 70 with colorectal cancer.

This chain connects TRBV3-1 (or the pseudogene TRBV3-2) to TRBJ1-2; tentative D call: TRBD1 (5 bases). Germline loops: CDR1 LGHDT, CDR2 YNNKEL (reference sequence). V lost 0 bases and J 6 bases, leaving 14 bases between the germline ends. The CDR3 is made up of 15 amino acids. The CDR3 coding sequence is TGTGCCAGCAGCCAAGAATTCCCCTTAGGGGATGGCTACACCTTC. Amino acids: CASSQEFPLGDGYTF.

This chain connects TRBV30 to TRBJ1-6, with a tentative D call TRBD1 (5 bases). The CDR3 runs 14 residues. The germline V gene encodes CDR1 GTSNPN and CDR2 SVGIG (reference sequence). The V end was cut by 0 bases, the J end by 10 bases, with 13 bases between. CDR3 loop: CAWSVRREGSPLHF. CDR3 sequence (DNA): TGTGCCTGGAGTGTACGCAGGGAGGGGTCACCCCTCCACTTT.

The chain joins TRBV24-1 to TRBJ2-7; a possible D gene is TRBD1 (6 bases). Trimming took 3 bases from V and 3 from J, leaving 29 bases between them. The CDR3 has 20 residues. Germline CDR1 is KGHDR and CDR2 is SFDVKD. CDR3 sequence reads: CATSDPPAWGLVLIGYEQYF. CDR3 coding DNA: TGTGCCACCAGTGATCCCCCGGCGTGGGGGCTTGTTTTAATCGGCTACGAGCAGTACTTC.

The chain recombines TRBV10-3 with TRBJ2-7; possibly TRBD2 for D (5 bases). The CDR3 totals 13 residues. CDR1 is ENHRY, CDR2 SYGVKD, per germline. V dropped 3 bases and J dropped 2 bases, with 8 bases sitting between them. The CDR3 protein is CAISDIATYEQYF. The CDR3 nucleotides are TGTGCCATCAGTGATATAGCGACCTACGAGCAGTACTTC.

This clone was seen a single time. This chain links TRBV18 with TRBJ1-5; D gene uncertain. This CDR3 has 13 residues. Trimming took 2 bases from V and 4 from J, leaving 6 bases between them. The germline gives CDR1 KGHSH, CDR2 LQKENI. CDR3 sequence: CASSPGGNQPQHF. CDR3 nucleotides: TGTGCCAGCTCACCAGGCGGTAATCAGCCCCAGCATTTT.

Only one count was recorded for this clone. V is TRBV5-1 and J is TRBJ1-3; weak D call: TRBD1 (5 bases). CDR1 is SGHRS and CDR2 is YFSETQ in the germline V gene. The ends were cut back, 0 bases at V and 2 bases at J, with 12 bases in the middle. The CDR3 runs to 16 residues. DNA for the CDR3: TGCGCCAGCAGCTTGGTTGGGGGGATAGCTGGAAACACCATATATTTT. Its translation: CASSLVGGIAGNTIYF.

The rearrangement links TRBV7-6 to TRBJ1-6, with 7 bases fitting TRBD1. CDR1 is SGHVS, CDR2 FNYEAQ, per germline. This CDR3 region has 16 residues. V was pared by 1 base and J by 5 bases, with 5 bases of the junction left unmatched. DNA for the CDR3: TGTGCCAGCAGCTTAGGGACAGGAGGAGATAATTCACCCCTCCACTTT. Translation gives CASSLGTGGDNSPLHF.

The chain employs TRBV27 and TRBJ1-2; D is unclear. Germline V gene lookup returns CDR1 MNHEY and CDR2 SMNVEV (reference sequence). V lost 3 bases and J 7 bases, leaving 15 bases between the germline ends. The CDR3 extends over 14 amino acids. The CDR3 region has the DNA TGTGCCAGCAGTTTTCAAAGGGCGCAGCGTGGCTACACCTTC. Protein product: CASSFQRAQRGYTF.

The rearrangement joins TRBV19 to TRBJ1-2; D gene unclear. In germline, CDR1 is LNHDA, CDR2 SQIVND (reference sequence). The CDR3 is 15 residues long. V was clipped by 1 base and J by 9 bases, with 18 bases between them. CDR3 residues: CASSIGVSPAGSYTF. The CDR3 nucleotides read TGTGCCAGTAGTATAGGGGTCAGCCCGGCGGGAAGCTACACCTTC. Supplemented by reference TRBV19 and TRBJ1-2, the full variable domain reads DGGITQSPKYLFRKEGQNVTLSCEQNLNHDAMYWYRQDPGQGLRLIYYSQIVNDFQKGDIAEGYSVSREKKESFPLTVTSAQKNPTAFYLCASSIGVSPAGSYTFGSGTRLTVV.

This sequence joins TRBV18 and TRBJ1-2; TRBD1 aligns across 7 bases. Germline lookup yields CDR1 KGHSH and CDR2 LQKENI. V dropped 2 bases and J dropped 2; count of bases not matched to a gene: 2. The CDR3 loop spans 14 amino acids. For the CDR3, the DNA is TGTGCCAGCTCACCAAGACAGGGCAACTATGGCTACACCTTC. Translated, it gives CASSPRQGNYGYTF.

The gene calls are TRBV12-1 and TRBJ2-7. TRBV12-1 constitutes a pseudogene. The CDR3 runs to 11 residues. Here the CDR3 DNA reads TGTGCCAGCAGCTTTGAGTCCGAGCAGTACTTC. It is translated as CASSFESEQYF.

V gene TRBV6-6 combines with J gene TRBJ1-4, with unresolved D. With 4 bases removed from V and 0 bases from J, the gap between germline ends came to 9 bases. The germline V gene encodes CDR1 MNHNY and CDR2 SVGAGI (reference sequence). The CDR3 has 15 amino acids. The CDR3 region is CASSSNSATNEKLFF. The CDR3 region has the DNA TGTGCCAGCAGTTCAAACAGTGCAACTAATGAAAAACTGTTTTTT.

The chain carries TRBV27 and TRBJ2-5, with 11 nucleotides matching TRBD2. This CDR3 comprises 16 residues. CDR1 is MNHEY and CDR2 is SMNVEV in the germline V gene (reference sequence). Trimming took 4 bases from V and 1 from J; bases not matched to a gene: 5. This chain's CDR3 is CASSSWTSGSQETQYF. CDR3 in DNA: TGTGCCAGCAGTTCATGGACTAGCGGGTCCCAAGAGACCCAGTACTTC.

This chain links TRBV6-6 with TRBJ2-7; possibly TRBD2 for D (6 bases). Germline CDR1 reads MNHNY; CDR2 reads SVGAGI (reference sequence). With 2 bases removed from V and 2 bases from J, the gap between germline ends came to 10 bases. The CDR3 sequence is 14 residues long. CDR3 coding DNA: TGTGCCAGCAGTTACGGCGGGGAGGCCTACGAGCAGTACTTC. Translation: CASSYGGEAYEQYF.

The genes are TRBV19 and TRBJ1-1; perhaps TRBD1 as D (5 bases). Germline CDR1 LNHDA, CDR2 SQIVND (reference sequence). The CDR3 consists of 14 residues. V lost 8 bases, J lost 0 bases, and 13 bases lay in between. The CDR3 DNA is TGTGCCAGTCTCCGGGACGGAGTGAACACTGAAGCTTTCTTT. Protein product: CASLRDGVNTEAFF.

The chain recombines TRBV18 with TRBJ2-4, with TRBD1 identical over 8 bases. Germline V gene lookup returns CDR1 KGHSH and CDR2 LQKENI. Unmatched junction bases numbered 7, after V lost 3 bases and J lost 3 bases. The CDR3 contains 16 residues. DNA of the CDR3: TGTGCCAGCTCACCCGGGACAGGAGGAGGCAAAAACATTCAGTACTTC. This gives the protein CASSPGTGGGKNIQYF. The variable domain in full, with the rest retrieved from reference TRBV18 and TRBJ2-4, is NAGVMQNPRHLVRRRGQEARLRCSPMKGHSHVYWYRQLPEEGLKFMVYLQKENIIDESGMPKERFSAEFPKEGPSILRIQQVVRGDSAAYFCASSPGTGGGKNIQYFGAGTRLSVL.

The chain carries TRBV19 and TRBJ1-1; TRBD1 is a possible D gene (5 bases). The germline V gene has CDR1 LNHDA and CDR2 SQIVND (reference sequence). The CDR3 is made up of 16 amino acids. V was clipped by 8 bases and J by 0 bases, with 19 bases between them. CDR3 sequence: CASVRDRSAMNTEAFF. The CDR3 nucleotides read TGTGCCAGTGTCAGGGACCGATCGGCCATGAACACTGAAGCTTTCTTT.

This chain connects TRBV19 to TRBJ1-4, with 7 nucleotides matching TRBD1. Germline CDR1 LNHDA, CDR2 SQIVND (reference sequence). This CDR3 comprises 14 residues. V trimming: 5 bases; J trimming: 4 bases; junction bases outside the gene matches: 4. The CDR3 sequence is CASSRGDSNEKLFF. The CDR3 DNA sequence: TGTGCCAGTAGTCGTGGGGACAGTAATGAAAAACTGTTTTTT.

The J gene is TRBJ2-5, the V gene TRBV2; D is possibly TRBD2 (6 bases). Germline V gene sequence: CDR1 SNHLY, CDR2 FYNNEI. The CDR3 runs 17 residues. V was clipped by 1 base and J by 6 bases, with 21 bases between them. The CDR3 bases are TGTGCCAGCAGTGAAGAAAGAGGGGCCCTAGCGTTAAAGACCCAGTACTTC. Protein product: CASSEERGALALKTQYF.

The chain couples TRBV6-1 to TRBJ1-3; D uncertain. V gave up 4 bases and J gave up 1 base, with 14 bases separating them. Germline V lookup: CDR1 MNHNS, CDR2 SASEGT. This CDR3 comprises 16 residues. The CDR3 spells CASSGSSDASGNTIYF. Here the CDR3 DNA reads TGTGCCAGCAGTGGGAGCTCGGACGCATCTGGAAACACCATATATTTT.

This clone was observed once. The V call is TRBV30, the J call TRBJ1-1; D gene unclear. CDR3 length equals 12 residues. Germline V gives CDR1 GTSNPN, CDR2 SVGIG (reference sequence). Deletions cut 4 bases from V and 1 base from J, with 7 bases between. CDR3 nucleotide sequence: TGTGCCTGGAAACGTGGGAACACTGAAGCTTTCTTT. Translation: CAWKRGNTEAFF. Full variable domain (remainder filled in from reference TRBV30 and TRBJ1-1): SQTIHQWPATLVQPVGSPLSLECTVEGTSNPNLYWYRQAAGRGLQLLFYSVGIGQISSEVPQNLSASRPQDRQFILSSKKLLLSDSGFYLCAWKRGNTEAFFGQGTRLTVV.

V gene TRBV15 combines with J gene TRBJ2-4; no firm D call. The CDR3 runs to 16 residues. The germline CDR1 and CDR2 sequences are LNHNV and YYDKDF (reference sequence). Deletions cut 1 base from V and 0 bases from J, with 10 bases between. CDR3 loop: CATSRGQQLAKNIQYF. CDR3 sequence (DNA): TGTGCCACCAGCAGAGGGCAACAGCTAGCCAAAAACATTCAGTACTTC.

The chain links TRBV10-2 to TRBJ2-1; the D call may be TRBD1 or TRBD2 (5 bases each). Germline V gene sequence: CDR1 WSHSY, CDR2 SAAADI. Trimming left V 4 bases short and J 4 bases short, with 11 bases between. CDR3 length: 14 residues. CDR3: CASSGLGEYNEQFF. The CDR3 coding sequence is TGCGCCAGCAGTGGCCTAGGGGAGTACAATGAGCAGTTCTTC.

V and J are TRBV18 and TRBJ1-1; D not certain. CDR1 and CDR2 (germline): KGHSH, LQKENI. V lost 2 bases, J lost 1 base, and 11 bases lay in between. There are 15 residues in the CDR3. The CDR3 coding sequence is TGTGCCAGCTCACCAATGGGCACACAGAACACTGAAGCTTTCTTT. The encoded protein is CASSPMGTQNTEAFF.

Here the CDR3 reads CATSLRGHENTIYF. DNA of the CDR3: TGTGCCACCAGCTTAAGGGGTCACGAAAACACCATATATTTT. The V and J genes are TRBV15 and TRBJ1-3; maybe TRBD1 (5 bases). Germline CDR1 and CDR2: LNHNV and YYDKDF (reference sequence). This CDR3 comprises 14 residues. V lost 5 bases, J lost 6 bases, and 14 bases lay in between.

This CDR3 is CASSQDTQGSQPQHF. In nucleotides, the CDR3 is TGCGCCAGCAGCCAAGATACACAGGGAAGTCAGCCCCAGCATTTT. This sequence joins TRBV4-3 and TRBJ1-5, with D maybe TRBD1 (6 bases). This CDR3 contains 15 residues. The germline CDR1 and CDR2 sequences are LGHNA and YSLEER. Trimming cost V 0 bases and J 6 bases, with 12 bases left between them.

The V and J genes are TRBV5-6 and TRBJ2-2, with D perhaps matching TRBD2 (5 bases). The CDR3 spans 15 residues. With 3 bases removed from V and 4 bases from J, the gap between germline ends came to 13 bases. The germline gives CDR1 SGHDT, CDR2 YYEEEE. The CDR3 spells CASSWASRATGELFF. CDR3 in DNA: TGTGCCAGCAGCTGGGCGTCGCGGGCCACCGGGGAGCTGTTTTTT.